The rows below give T cell receptor beta chains drawn from one sample of a study of cytomegalovirus exposure and HLA in healthy donors. The table came from immunoSEQ multiplex PCR; TCRdb's copy has only in-frame clones and leaves some out. The sample carries about 190,000 clones, 80% to 90% recorded once. The sample was PBMCs. All receptors derive from a man younger than 45 in good health and CMV-seronegative. CDR3s include the opening cysteine and the closing phenylalanine or tryptophan. A D gene is named only where the DNA matches it firmly. Some rows have no size entry. The others give once, few or many, or a class for an expanded clone.

abundance	j_gene	d_gene	v_gene	CDR3nt	CDR3aa
NA	TRBJ2-7	TRBD1	TRBV19	TGTGCCAGTAGCACCGAAAGGGACAGGGGCTACGAGCAGTACTTC	CASSTERDRGYEQYF
few	TRBJ1-1	NA	TRBV19	TGTGCCGCTCAGGAAAGAAGGAACACTGAAGCTTTCTTT	CAAQERRNTEAFF
few	TRBJ2-3	TRBD2	TRBV5-1	TGCGCCAGCAGCCCGGGGGGGGCAAACACAGATACGCAGTATTTT	CASSPGGANTDTQYF
NA	TRBJ2-2	NA	TRBV5-1	TGCGCCAGCAGCCTTCGACTAGGATCGCGGCTGTTTTTT	CASSLRLGSRLFF
NA	TRBJ1-5	NA	TRBV2	TGTGCCAGCAGTGGGCGGGGGAACAGGAATCAGCCCCAGCATTTT	CASSGRGNRNQPQHF
NA	TRBJ2-5	NA	TRBV18	TGTGCCAGCTCACCACAGATAACTAAGCCGGAACAGGGCAAAAAAGAGACCCAGTACTTC	CASSPQITKPEQGKKETQYF
NA	TRBJ1-2	NA	TRBV11-2	TGTGCCAGCAGCCCTACAGGGACCCGGGGCTACACCTTC	CASSPTGTRGYTF
NA	TRBJ2-5	NA	TRBV4-2	TGTGCCAGCAGCACCCCCCCCGGGGGGCGTCGGGAGACCCAGTACTTC	CASSTPPGGRRETQYF
NA	TRBJ1-5	TRBD1	TRBV28	TGTGCCAGCAATTTCGGGACAGGAAATCAGCCCCAGCATTTT	CASNFGTGNQPQHF
NA	TRBJ2-1	TRBD2	TRBV4-1	TGCGCCAGCAGCCTCAATGTCGGGACTAGCGGAAACAATGAGCAGTTCTTC	CASSLNVGTSGNNEQFF
NA	TRBJ2-7	TRBD1	TRBV6-6	TGTGCCACCGTGGGAGCGGACAGGACCTACGAGCAGTACTTC	CATVGADRTYEQYF
NA	TRBJ2-7	NA	TRBV28	TGTGCCAGCAGCTTACAGGTACCCTACGAGCAGTACTTC	CASSLQVPYEQYF
NA	TRBJ1-2	NA	TRBV4-1	TGCGCCAGCAGCCAAGAGGTGACCCAGGTCTATGGCTACACCTTC	CASSQEVTQVYGYTF
NA	TRBJ2-3	TRBD2	TRBV7-9	TGTGCCAGCAGCTCTTTAGCGGGTGGCACAGATACGCAGTATTTT	CASSSLAGGTDTQYF
NA	TRBJ2-3	NA	TRBV6-1	TGTGCCAGCACCGGGACTTCTCCTCCCACAGATACGCAGTATTTT	CASTGTSPPTDTQYF
NA	TRBJ2-7	NA	TRBV5-6	TGTGCCAGCAGCTTCGGAGTAACCCGCTACGAGCAGTACTTC	CASSFGVTRYEQYF
NA	TRBJ2-2	NA	TRBV5-1	TGCGCCAGCAGCACCCCCGCGGGGCCAGGTGGGGAGCTGTTTTTT	CASSTPAGPGGELFF
few	TRBJ1-4	TRBD1	TRBV5-8	TGTGCCAGCGGGGGGACAGATTCATTTTTTAATGAAAAACTGTTTTTT	CASGGTDSFFNEKLFF
NA	TRBJ2-2	TRBD2	TRBV7-2	TGTGCCAGCAGCCCACTAGCGGGAGGATACACCGGGGAGCTGTTTTTT	CASSPLAGGYTGELFF
NA	TRBJ2-7	NA	TRBV7-2	TGTGCCAGCAGCTCCGGCCCCCCCGTGAGGGGGTACGAGCAGTACTTC	CASSSGPPVRGYEQYF
once	TRBJ1-2	NA	TRBV6-6	TGTGCCAGCAGAAGGGACATCTTTGAGGACTATGGCTACACCTTC	CASRRDIFEDYGYTF
NA	TRBJ2-1	TRBD1	TRBV11-1	TGTGCCAGCAGCCAGCGACAGGGGACGAGTCAGTTCTTC	CASSQRQGTSQFF
NA	TRBJ1-6	NA	TRBV6-1	TGTGCCAGCACCGAACAGATTACTCCACCCCTCCACTTT	CASTEQITPPLHF
NA	TRBJ2-5	NA	TRBV4-3	TGCGCCAGCAGCCAAGTTGAACCAGGGTCGACCCAGTACTTC	CASSQVEPGSTQYF
NA	TRBJ1-1	NA	TRBV4-1	TGCGCCAGCAGCCCATTAAGTTACATGAACACTGAAGCTTTCTTT	CASSPLSYMNTEAFF
NA	TRBJ1-1	TRBD1	TRBV5-1	TGCGCCAGCAGTCGTCTTCAGGGGGCGGCCACTGAAGCTTTCTTT	CASSRLQGAATEAFF
NA	TRBJ2-1	TRBD2	TRBV6-5	TGTGCCAGCAGTCAGAGCGGGGGGGACCAATCAGGGTCGTTCTTC	CASSQSGGDQSGSFF
once	TRBJ2-7	NA	TRBV27	TGTGCCAGCAGGGCGGTGGGCAGGGTCGAGCAGTACTTC	CASRAVGRVEQYF
NA	TRBJ2-6	NA	TRBV30	TGTGCCTGGAGTGGAGCGGGTTCAAGCTCTGGGGCCAACGGCCTGACTTTC	CAWSGAGSSSGANGLTF
once	TRBJ1-2	TRBD1	TRBV14	TGTGCCAGCAGCCAAGTCGACAGGGCCTATGGCTACACCTTC	CASSQVDRAYGYTF
NA	TRBJ2-5	TRBD1	TRBV7-2	TGTGCCAGCAGCCCACAGGGGGCTGGAGAGACCCAGTACTTC	CASSPQGAGETQYF
NA	TRBJ2-3	TRBD2	TRBV7-2	TGTGCCAGCAGCTTCTTTGGGCGCGGGGGGCCCGCAGATACGCAGTATTTT	CASSFFGRGGPADTQYF
once	TRBJ1-4	NA	TRBV6-1	TGTGCCAGCAGTACCTCAGGGGAAGAAAAACTGTTTTTT	CASSTSGEEKLFF
NA	TRBJ1-4	NA	TRBV10-2	TGCGCCAGCGCGGCAGGGGATCGAGAAAAACTGTCTTTT	CASAAGDREKLSF
NA	TRBJ1-3	TRBD1	TRBV7-6	TGTGCCAGCAGCTTAGCCCCCGATGGGACAGGGGTTGCGGGAAACACCATATATTTT	CASSLAPDGTGVAGNTIYF
NA	TRBJ2-6	TRBD2	TRBV7-9	TGTTCCAGCAGCTGGGAACGTGGGGGGGAGTTTGGGGCCAACGTCCTGACTTTC	CSSSWERGGEFGANVLTF
NA	TRBJ2-1	TRBD2	TRBV27	TGTGCCAGCAGACTGGGGGGGACTCTCTCCTACAATGAGCAGTTCTTC	CASRLGGTLSYNEQFF
medium-sized	TRBJ1-1	NA	TRBV5-3	TGTGCCAGAAGCTCCCCCCTGTTCCACAAACGACATCGACGGGAGGGGACTGAAGCTTTCTTT	CARSSPLFHKRHRREGTEAFF
NA	TRBJ1-2	TRBD1	TRBV27	TGTGCCAGCAGTTCAACAGGGGCCAACCGGTATGGCTACACCTTC	CASSSTGANRYGYTF
NA	TRBJ2-1	TRBD1	TRBV7-9	TGTTCCAGCAGCTTCCCGGGACAGGGATCTAGCGATGAGCAGTTCTTC	CSSSFPGQGSSDEQFF
NA	TRBJ1-2	TRBD1	TRBV7-8	TGTGCCAGCAGCTCTAACGGACAGGGGGCTAACTATGGCTACACCTTC	CASSSNGQGANYGYTF
NA	TRBJ2-7	TRBD2	TRBV19	TGTGCCAGTAGAGCCGGGACTAGCGGGAGTTACGAGCAGTACTTC	CASRAGTSGSYEQYF
few	TRBJ2-7	TRBD2	TRBV27	TGTGCCAGCAGTAACTTATCTCTGGGGACTAGCGGGAGGTACGAGCAGTACTTC	CASSNLSLGTSGRYEQYF
NA	TRBJ2-1	NA	TRBV10-1	TGCGCCAGCAAGGGGTACAATGAGCAGTTCTTC	CASKGYNEQFF
NA	TRBJ2-3	TRBD1	TRBV6-5	TGTGCCAGCAGTTCCCGGACAGGCCCTCGCACAGATACGCAGTATTTT	CASSSRTGPRTDTQYF
NA	TRBJ2-1	NA	TRBV9	TGTGCCAGCAGCGTCCTCCTGGCGGATGAGCAGTTCTTC	CASSVLLADEQFF
NA	TRBJ1-4	TRBD1	TRBV5-1	TGCGCCAGCAGCCCTGGGACAGCTGCAACTAATGAAAAACTGTTTTTT	CASSPGTAATNEKLFF
NA	TRBJ2-2	TRBD1	TRBV5-6	TGTGCCAGCAGCTTACAGGACAGGTGGAACACCGGGGAGCTGTTTTTT	CASSLQDRWNTGELFF
NA	TRBJ1-4	NA	TRBV4-1	TGCGCCAGCAGCCAAGAGAGGAAGCTGTTTTTT	CASSQERKLFF
NA	TRBJ1-2	NA	TRBV6-5	TGTGCCAGCAGTTACGAGGGTAGAGGCTATGGCTACACCTTC	CASSYEGRGYGYTF
NA	TRBJ2-5	TRBD1	TRBV18	TGTGCCAGCTCACCCCGGGACAGGGTGTCCCCGAGAGAGACCCAGTACTTC	CASSPRDRVSPRETQYF
once	TRBJ2-6	NA	TRBV25-1	TGTGCCAGCAGTGATTCAGGGTGGGCCAACGTCCTGACTTTC	CASSDSGWANVLTF
NA	TRBJ2-5	NA	TRBV19	TGTGCCAGTAGTATGGACAGCCAGACCCAGTACTTC	CASSMDSQTQYF
NA	TRBJ2-7	TRBD2	TRBV30	TGTGCCTGGAGTCGGACTAGCGGGGGCCACTCCTACGAGCAGTACTTC	CAWSRTSGGHSYEQYF
NA	TRBJ2-5	NA	TRBV4-3	TGCGCCAGCAGCCAAAATCTTTTCACCCGGAGTGAGACCCAGTACTTC	CASSQNLFTRSETQYF
NA	TRBJ2-2	NA	TRBV6-1	TGTGCCAGCAGTGACAGGGGTGGCACCGGGGAGCTGTTTTTT	CASSDRGGTGELFF
NA	TRBJ2-1	TRBD1	TRBV19	TGTGCCAGTAGTACGGACAGGGGAACCTTCAATGAGCAGTTCTTC	CASSTDRGTFNEQFF